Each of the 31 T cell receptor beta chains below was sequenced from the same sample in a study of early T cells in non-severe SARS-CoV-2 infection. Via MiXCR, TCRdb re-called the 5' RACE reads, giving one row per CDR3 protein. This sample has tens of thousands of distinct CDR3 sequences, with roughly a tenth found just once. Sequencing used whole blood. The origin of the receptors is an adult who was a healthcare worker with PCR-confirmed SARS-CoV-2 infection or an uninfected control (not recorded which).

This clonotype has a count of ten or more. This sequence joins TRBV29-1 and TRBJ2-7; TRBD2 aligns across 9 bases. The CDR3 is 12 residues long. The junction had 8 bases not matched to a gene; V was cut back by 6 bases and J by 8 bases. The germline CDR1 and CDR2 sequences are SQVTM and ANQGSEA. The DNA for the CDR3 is TGCAGCGTCGCTAGCGGGGCCAGTCAGCAGTACTTC. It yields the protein CSVASGASQQYF.

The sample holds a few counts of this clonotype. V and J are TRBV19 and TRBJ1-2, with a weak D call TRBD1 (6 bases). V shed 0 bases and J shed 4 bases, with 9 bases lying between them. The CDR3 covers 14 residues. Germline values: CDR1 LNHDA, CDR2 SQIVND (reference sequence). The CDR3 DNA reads TGTGCCAGTAGTATAGATGGGGGCACCTATGGCTACACCTTC. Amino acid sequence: CASSIDGGTYGYTF. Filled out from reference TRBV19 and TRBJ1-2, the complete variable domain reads DGGITQSPKYLFRKEGQNVTLSCEQNLNHDAMYWYRQDPGQGLRLIYYSQIVNDFQKGDIAEGYSVSREKKESFPLTVTSAQKNPTAFYLCASSIDGGTYGYTFGSGTRLTVV.

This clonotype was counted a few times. CDR3 coding DNA: TGTGCCAGCAGCCAGATAGGGACAGGGGCCAAAAACATTCAGTACTTC. It encodes CASSQIGTGAKNIQYF. The rearrangement links TRBV3-1 to TRBJ2-4, with 9 bases lining up with TRBD1. Trimming at V came to 3 bases and at J to 1 base, leaving 4 bases not matched to a gene. CDR3 length: 16 residues. Germline values: CDR1 LGHDT, CDR2 YNNKEL (reference sequence).

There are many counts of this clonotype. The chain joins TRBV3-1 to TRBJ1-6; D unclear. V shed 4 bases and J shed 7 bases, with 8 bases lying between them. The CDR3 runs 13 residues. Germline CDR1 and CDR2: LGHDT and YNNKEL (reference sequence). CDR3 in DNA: TGTGCCAGCAGCCCGACGGGAAATTCACCCCTCCACTTT. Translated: CASSPTGNSPLHF.

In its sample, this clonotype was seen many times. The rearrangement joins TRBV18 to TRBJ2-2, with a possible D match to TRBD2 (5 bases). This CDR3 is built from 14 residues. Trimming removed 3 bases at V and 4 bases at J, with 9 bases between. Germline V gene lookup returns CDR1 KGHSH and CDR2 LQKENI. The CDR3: CASSPPAGTGELFF. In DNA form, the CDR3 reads TGTGCCAGCTCACCGCCCGCGGGCACCGGGGAGCTGTTTTTT.

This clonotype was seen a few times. CDR3 DNA: TGCAGTGCTTACAGGAGCTCCTACGAGCAGTACTTC. Translation: CSAYRSSYEQYF. V gene TRBV20-1 combines with J gene TRBJ2-7; tentative D call: TRBD1 (5 bases). CDR1 is DFQATT, CDR2 SNEGSKA, per germline (reference sequence). Trimming removed 5 bases at V and 0 bases at J, with 8 bases between. The CDR3 covers 12 residues.

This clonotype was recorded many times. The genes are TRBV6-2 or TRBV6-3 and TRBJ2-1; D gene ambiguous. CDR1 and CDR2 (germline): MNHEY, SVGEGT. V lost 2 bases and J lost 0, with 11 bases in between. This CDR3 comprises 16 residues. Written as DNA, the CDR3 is TGTGCCAGCAGTTACAATCCCCGGACCTCCTACAATGAGCAGTTCTTC. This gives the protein CASSYNPRTSYNEQFF.

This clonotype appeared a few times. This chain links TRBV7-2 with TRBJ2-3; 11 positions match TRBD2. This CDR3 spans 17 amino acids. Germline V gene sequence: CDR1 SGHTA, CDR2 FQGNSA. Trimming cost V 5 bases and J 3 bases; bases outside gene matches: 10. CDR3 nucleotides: TGTGCCAGCAGCGCGACGGGGACTAGCGGAGGGACAGATACGCAGTATTTT. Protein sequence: CASSATGTSGGTDTQYF. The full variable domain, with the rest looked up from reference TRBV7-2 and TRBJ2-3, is GAGVSQSPSNKVTEKGKDVELRCDPISGHTALYWYRQSLGQGLEFLIYFQGNSAPDKSGLPSDRFSAERTGGSVSTLTIQRTQQEDSAVYLCASSATGTSGGTDTQYFGPGTRLTVL.

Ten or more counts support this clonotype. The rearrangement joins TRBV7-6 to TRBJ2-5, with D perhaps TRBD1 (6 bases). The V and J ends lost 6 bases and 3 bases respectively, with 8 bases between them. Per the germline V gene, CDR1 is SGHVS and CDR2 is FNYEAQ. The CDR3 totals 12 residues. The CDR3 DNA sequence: TGTGCCAGCAGACAGGGAGAAGAGACCCAGTACTTC. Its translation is CASRQGEETQYF.

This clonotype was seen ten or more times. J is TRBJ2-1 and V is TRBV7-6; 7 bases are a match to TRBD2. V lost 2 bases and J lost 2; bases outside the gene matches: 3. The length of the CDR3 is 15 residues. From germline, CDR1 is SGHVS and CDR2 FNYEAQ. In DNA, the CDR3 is TGTGCCAGCAGCTTATGGGGGGGGGCCTACAATGAGCAGTTCTTC. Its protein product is CASSLWGGAYNEQFF.

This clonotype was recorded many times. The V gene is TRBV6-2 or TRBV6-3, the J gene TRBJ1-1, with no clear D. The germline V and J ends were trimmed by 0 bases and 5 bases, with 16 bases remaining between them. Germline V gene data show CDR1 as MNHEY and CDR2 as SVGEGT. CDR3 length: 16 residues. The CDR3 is CASSYSMGGGVTEAFF. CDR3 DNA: TGTGCCAGCAGTTACTCGATGGGAGGAGGCGTTACTGAAGCTTTCTTT.

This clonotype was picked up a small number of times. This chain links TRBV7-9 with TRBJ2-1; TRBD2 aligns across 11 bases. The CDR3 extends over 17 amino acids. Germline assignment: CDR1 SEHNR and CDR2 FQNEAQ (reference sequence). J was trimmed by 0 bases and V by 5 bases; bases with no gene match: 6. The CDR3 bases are TGTGCCAGCAGCGACGGGACTAGCGGAAGCTCCTACAATGAGCAGTTCTTC. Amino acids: CASSDGTSGSSYNEQFF.

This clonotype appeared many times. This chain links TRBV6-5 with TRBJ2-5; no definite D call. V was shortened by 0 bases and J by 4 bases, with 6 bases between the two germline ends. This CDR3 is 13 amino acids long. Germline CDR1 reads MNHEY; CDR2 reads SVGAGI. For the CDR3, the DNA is TGTGCCAGCAGTTACTCGGGGATAGAGACCCAGTACTTC. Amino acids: CASSYSGIETQYF.

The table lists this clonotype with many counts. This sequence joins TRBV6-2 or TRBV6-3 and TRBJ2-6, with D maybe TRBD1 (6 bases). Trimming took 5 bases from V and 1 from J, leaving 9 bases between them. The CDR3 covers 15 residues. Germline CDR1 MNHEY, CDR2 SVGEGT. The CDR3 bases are TGTGCCAGCAGTGACAGGTCGTCTGGGGCCAACGTCCTGACTTTC. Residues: CASSDRSSGANVLTF.

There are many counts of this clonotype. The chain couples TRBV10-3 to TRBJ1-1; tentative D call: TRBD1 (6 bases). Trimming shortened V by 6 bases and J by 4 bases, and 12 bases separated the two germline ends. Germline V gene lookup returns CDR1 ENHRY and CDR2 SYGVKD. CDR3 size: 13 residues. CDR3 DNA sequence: TGTGCCATCAGGTTGAGGGACATCACTGAAGCTTTCTTT. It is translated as CAIRLRDITEAFF.

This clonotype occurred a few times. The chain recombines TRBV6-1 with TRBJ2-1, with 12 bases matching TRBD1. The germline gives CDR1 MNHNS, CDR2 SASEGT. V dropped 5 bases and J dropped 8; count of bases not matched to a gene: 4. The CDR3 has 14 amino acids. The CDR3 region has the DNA TGTGCCAGCAGTATCGGGACAGGGGGCGATGAGCAGTTCTTC. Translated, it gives CASSIGTGGDEQFF.

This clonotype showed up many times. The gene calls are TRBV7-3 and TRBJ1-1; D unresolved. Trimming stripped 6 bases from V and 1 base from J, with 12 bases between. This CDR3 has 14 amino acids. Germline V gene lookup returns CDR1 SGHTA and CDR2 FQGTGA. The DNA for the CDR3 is TGTGCCAGCAGTCTTTTGGGCGGGAACACTGAAGCTTTCTTT. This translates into CASSLLGGNTEAFF.

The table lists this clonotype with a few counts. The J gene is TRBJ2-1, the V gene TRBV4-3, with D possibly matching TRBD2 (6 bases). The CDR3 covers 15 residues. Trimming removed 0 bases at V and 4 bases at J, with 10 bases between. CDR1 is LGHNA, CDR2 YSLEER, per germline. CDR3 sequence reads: CASSQEAGPYNEQFF. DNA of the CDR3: TGCGCCAGCAGCCAAGAAGCGGGCCCTTACAATGAGCAGTTCTTC.

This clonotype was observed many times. CDR3 nucleotides: TGTGCCAGCAGCGTACCGCCTAGCGGGAACACCGGGGAGCTGTTTTTT. The encoded protein is CASSVPPSGNTGELFF. This chain links TRBV9 with TRBJ2-2; 7 nucleotides agree with TRBD2. CDR1 is SGDLS, CDR2 YYNGEE, per germline. The CDR3 is 16 residues long. J gave up 1 base and V 1 base, and 4 bases lay outside the gene matches.

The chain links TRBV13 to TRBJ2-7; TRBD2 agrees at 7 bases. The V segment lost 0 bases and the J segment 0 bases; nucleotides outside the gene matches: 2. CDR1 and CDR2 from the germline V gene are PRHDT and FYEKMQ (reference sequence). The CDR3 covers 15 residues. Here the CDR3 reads CASSLGGGSSYEQYF. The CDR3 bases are TGTGCCAGCAGCTTAGGCGGCGGGAGCTCCTACGAGCAGTACTTC.

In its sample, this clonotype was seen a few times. CDR3 DNA sequence: TGTGCCAGCAGCGGGACAGTGATACGGGTAGGGACTGAAGCTTTCTTT. This gives the protein CASSGTVIRVGTEAFF. The rearrangement uses TRBV7-8 and TRBJ1-1, with 7 bases fitting TRBD1. This CDR3 spans 16 amino acids. Trimming removed 5 bases from V and 5 bases from J; junction bases left unmatched: 14. The germline V gene encodes CDR1 SGHVS and CDR2 FQNEAQ.

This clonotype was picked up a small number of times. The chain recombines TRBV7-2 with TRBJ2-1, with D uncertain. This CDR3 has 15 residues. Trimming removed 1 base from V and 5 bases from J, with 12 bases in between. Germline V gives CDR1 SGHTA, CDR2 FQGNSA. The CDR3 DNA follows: TGTGCCAGCAGCTTAGAAGCGACCACGAACAATGAGCAGTTCTTC. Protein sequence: CASSLEATTNNEQFF.

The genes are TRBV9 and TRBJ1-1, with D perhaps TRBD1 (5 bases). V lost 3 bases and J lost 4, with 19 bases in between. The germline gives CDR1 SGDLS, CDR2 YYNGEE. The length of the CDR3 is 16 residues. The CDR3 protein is CASSGWTSGVGTEAFF. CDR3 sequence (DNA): TGTGCCAGCAGCGGATGGACATCGGGTGTCGGCACTGAAGCTTTCTTT.

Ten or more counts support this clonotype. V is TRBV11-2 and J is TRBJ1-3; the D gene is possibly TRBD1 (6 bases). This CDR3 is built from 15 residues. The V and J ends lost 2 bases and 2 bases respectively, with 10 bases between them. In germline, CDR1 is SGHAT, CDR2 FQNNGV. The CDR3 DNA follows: TGTGCCAGCAGCTTATCTTCAGGGGCTGGAAACACCATATATTTT. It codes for CASSLSSGAGNTIYF.

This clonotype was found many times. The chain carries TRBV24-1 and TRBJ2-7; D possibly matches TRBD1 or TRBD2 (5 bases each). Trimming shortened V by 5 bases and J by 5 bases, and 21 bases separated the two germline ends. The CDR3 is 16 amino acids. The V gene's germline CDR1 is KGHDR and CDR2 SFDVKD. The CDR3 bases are TGTGCCACCAGTGGCCCGGGACCAAGAGTTCAGGACGAGCAGTACTTC. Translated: CATSGPGPRVQDEQYF.

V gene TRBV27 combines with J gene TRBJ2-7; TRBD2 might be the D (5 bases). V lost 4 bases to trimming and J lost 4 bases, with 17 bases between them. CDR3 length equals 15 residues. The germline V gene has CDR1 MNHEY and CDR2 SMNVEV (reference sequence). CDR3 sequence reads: CASSSPLLGAYEQYF. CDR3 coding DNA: TGTGCCAGCAGTTCCCCCCTCCTGGGAGCTTACGAGCAGTACTTC.

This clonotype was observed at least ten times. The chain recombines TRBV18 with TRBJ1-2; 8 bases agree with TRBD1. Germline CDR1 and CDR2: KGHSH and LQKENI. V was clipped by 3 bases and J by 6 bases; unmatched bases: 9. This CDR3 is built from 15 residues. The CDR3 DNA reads TGTGCCAGCTCACCCCCCCAGGGGGCGGGACATGGCTACACCTTC. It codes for CASSPPQGAGHGYTF.

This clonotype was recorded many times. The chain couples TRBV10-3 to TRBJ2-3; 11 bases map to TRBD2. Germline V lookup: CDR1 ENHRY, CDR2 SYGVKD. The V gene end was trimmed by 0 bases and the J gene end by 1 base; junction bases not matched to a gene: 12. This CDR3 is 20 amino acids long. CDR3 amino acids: CAISESILAGVKSGTDTQYF. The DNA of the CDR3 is TGTGCCATCAGTGAGTCGATACTAGCGGGAGTGAAATCCGGCACAGATACGCAGTATTTT.

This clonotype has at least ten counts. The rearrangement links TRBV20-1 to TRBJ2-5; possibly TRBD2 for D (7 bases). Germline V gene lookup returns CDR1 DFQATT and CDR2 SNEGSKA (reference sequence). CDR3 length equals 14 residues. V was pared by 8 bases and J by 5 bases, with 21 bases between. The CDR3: CSPIGGAGKETQYF. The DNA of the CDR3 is TGCAGTCCCATTGGGGGGGCCGGGAAGGAGACCCAGTACTTC.

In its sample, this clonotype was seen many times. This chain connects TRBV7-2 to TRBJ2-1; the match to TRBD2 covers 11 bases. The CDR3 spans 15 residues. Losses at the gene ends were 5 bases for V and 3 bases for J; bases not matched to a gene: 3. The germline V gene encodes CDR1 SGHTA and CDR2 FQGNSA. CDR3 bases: TGTGCCAGCAGCGTGACTAGCGGGATCTACAATGAGCAGTTCTTC. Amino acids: CASSVTSGIYNEQFF.

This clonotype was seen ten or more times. For the CDR3, the DNA is TGTGCCAGCTCACCACAAGTGGGACTTTCAGCTAACTATGGCTACACCTTC. Its protein product is CASSPQVGLSANYGYTF. The chain recombines TRBV18 with TRBJ1-2, with TRBD1 as a possible D gene (5 bases). Germline assignment: CDR1 KGHSH and CDR2 LQKENI. There are 17 residues in the CDR3. V was shortened by 1 base and J by 0 bases, with 15 bases between the two germline ends.